The 17 T cell receptor beta chains below were found in one sample sequenced in a study of control samples from healthy donors and cancer patients. Only in-frame clones appear in the TCRdb table, and some are missing; sequencing was by immunoSEQ multiplex PCR. Found here are 95,000 to 150,000 clones, around 87% of them singletons; the top ten hold less than 9.5%. The source material was blood. These receptors all stem from a man aged 40-55 years in good health.

The chain has TRBV5-4 and TRBJ2-7, with 9 bases lining up with TRBD1. The CDR3 runs to 14 residues. From germline, CDR1 is SGHNT and CDR2 YYREEE (reference sequence). With V trimmed by 4 bases and J by 2 bases, 4 bases remained unmatched. The DNA of the CDR3 is TGTGCCAGCAGCATTGGACAGGGGCCCTACGAGCAGTACTTC. Its protein product is CASSIGQGPYEQYF. The whole variable domain, remainder taken from reference TRBV5-4 and TRBJ2-7, is ETGVTQSPTHLIKTRGQQVTLRCSSQSGHNTVSWYQQALGQGPQFIFQYYREEENGRGNFPPRFSGLQFPNYSSELNVNALELDDSALYLCASSIGQGPYEQYFGPGTRLTVT.

The genes are TRBV9 and TRBJ2-7; a weak D match, TRBD2 (6 bases). Germline values: CDR1 SGDLS, CDR2 YYNGEE. V was cut by 0 bases and J by 3 bases, with 16 bases left in between. CDR3 length equals 16 residues. The CDR3 sequence: CASSVDDQRAYYEQYF. The CDR3 DNA is TGTGCCAGCAGCGTAGATGACCAGCGGGCCTACTACGAGCAGTACTTC.

The sample holds a few counts of this clone. The chain employs TRBV6-5 and TRBJ2-7, with D hard to call. The CDR3 contains 13 residues. With 7 bases removed from V and 3 bases from J, the gap between germline ends came to 13 bases. CDR1 and CDR2 from the germline V gene are MNHEY and SVGAGI. The CDR3 bases are TGTGCCAGCAATTTCGGTCAAAACTACGAGCAGTACTTC. It codes for CASNFGQNYEQYF.

The V call is TRBV10-1, the J call TRBJ2-5; perhaps TRBD2 as D (6 bases). This CDR3 has 13 residues. Trimming removed 8 bases from V and 0 bases from J, with 10 bases in between. Germline CDR1 WNHNN, CDR2 SYGVQD (reference sequence). As DNA, the CDR3 is TGCGCCAGCCAGCGGGTGTACCAAGAGACCCAGTACTTC. Amino acids: CASQRVYQETQYF.

V usage is TRBV14 and J usage is TRBJ2-7; possible D gene TRBD2, 6 bases. V lost 8 bases and J lost 1, with 18 bases in between. CDR1 is SGHDN and CDR2 is FVKESK in the germline V gene. The CDR3 runs to 15 residues. The CDR3 here is CASSIAGSSSYEQYF. The CDR3 nucleotides read TGTGCCAGCTCGATTGCGGGAAGCAGTTCCTACGAGCAGTACTTC.

The chain joins TRBV25-1 to TRBJ2-7; 9 nucleotides match TRBD2. Germline CDR1 and CDR2: MGHDK and SYGVNS. This CDR3 has 16 amino acids. Trimming took 4 bases from V and 2 from J; bases not matched to a gene: 9. As DNA, the CDR3 is TGTGCCAGCAGTGTTTCAGAGACTAGCGGTCCCTACGAGCAGTACTTC. It yields the protein CASSVSETSGPYEQYF.

The V gene is TRBV5-1, the J gene TRBJ2-3; a possible D gene is TRBD2 (5 bases). The CDR3 covers 15 residues. Germline values: CDR1 SGHRS, CDR2 YFSETQ. Trimming shortened V by 0 bases and J by 4 bases, and 12 bases separated the two germline ends. The CDR3 region has the DNA TGCGCCAGCAGCTTGGGCGGGCTAGAGGCAGATACGCAGTATTTT. Its protein product is CASSLGGLEADTQYF. Filled out from reference TRBV5-1 and TRBJ2-3, the complete variable domain reads KAGVTQTPRYLIKTRGQQVTLSCSPISGHRSVSWYQQTPGQGLQFLFEYFSETQRNKGNFPGRFSGRQFSNSRSEMNVSTLELGDSALYLCASSLGGLEADTQYFGPGTRLTVL.

The genes are TRBV9 and TRBJ2-7; the D is unclear. Germline V lookup: CDR1 SGDLS, CDR2 YYNGEE. CDR3 length: 13 residues. V lost 3 bases to trimming and J lost 3 bases, with 10 bases between them. The CDR3 DNA reads as TGTGCCAGCAGCGACGCAGGAAGCTACGAGCAGTACTTC. It translates to CASSDAGSYEQYF.

V and J are TRBV6-1 and TRBJ1-2, with D possibly TRBD1 on 5 matching bases. CDR1 and CDR2 from the germline V gene are MNHNS and SASEGT. V was trimmed by 2 bases and J by 3 bases, leaving 16 bases between them. CDR3 length: 16 amino acids. DNA for the CDR3: TGTGCCAGCAGTGAAACCTACGACTGGGGGTACTATGGCTACACCTTC. The encoded protein is CASSETYDWGYYGYTF.

There are a few counts of this clone. This chain connects TRBV5-1 to TRBJ2-4; D unclear. V lost 0 bases, J lost 2 bases, and 12 bases lay in between. CDR3 length: 16 amino acids. Per germline, CDR1 SGHRS and CDR2 YFSETQ. CDR3 nucleotide sequence: TGCGCCAGCAGCTTGGCTCCTAGTTTAACCAAAAACATTCAGTACTTC. This translates into CASSLAPSLTKNIQYF.

This clone was observed a single time. The chain has TRBV14 and TRBJ2-7; D possibly corresponds to TRBD2 (6 bases). This CDR3 contains 15 residues. Germline V gene lookup returns CDR1 SGHDN and CDR2 FVKESK. V lost 3 bases, J lost 4 bases, and 16 bases lay in between. The CDR3: CASSHRTGVPYEQYF. In nucleotides, the CDR3 is TGTGCCAGCAGCCATCGAACGGGGGTGCCATACGAGCAGTACTTC.

A few counts support this clone. The chain employs TRBV7-9 and TRBJ2-1, with 11 bases lining up with TRBD2. This CDR3 contains 18 residues. V was clipped by 8 bases and J by 3 bases; unmatched bases: 15. Germline lookup yields CDR1 SEHNR and CDR2 FQNEAQ (reference sequence). This chain's CDR3 is CASVRPGTSGNYYNEQFF. The CDR3 DNA sequence: TGTGCCAGCGTACGTCCCGGGACTAGCGGAAATTACTACAATGAGCAGTTCTTC. Supplemented by reference TRBV7-9 and TRBJ2-1, the full variable domain reads DTGVSQNPRHKITKRGQNVTFRCDPISEHNRLYWYRQTLGQGPEFLTYFQNEAQLEKSRLLSDRFSAERPKGSFSTLEIQRTEQGDSAMYLCASVRPGTSGNYYNEQFFGPGTRLTVL.

This clone was picked up one time. The chain recombines TRBV6-5 with TRBJ2-2, with 8 nucleotides matching TRBD1. Germline trimming cut 6 bases from V and 6 bases from J; bases unmatched to any gene: 3. Germline V lookup: CDR1 MNHEY, CDR2 SVGAGI. This CDR3 is 13 amino acids long. CDR3 in DNA: TGTGCCAGCAGACTCAGGGGGCCCGGGGAGCTGTTTTTT. As protein: CASRLRGPGELFF.

In DNA, the CDR3 is TGTGCCACCAGTGATCCCTCCCAAGGTTACGAGCAGTACTTC. The encoded protein is CATSDPSQGYEQYF. The chain carries TRBV24-1 and TRBJ2-7, with D hard to call. Trimming stripped 3 bases from V and 4 bases from J, with 12 bases between. Per the germline V gene, CDR1 is KGHDR and CDR2 is SFDVKD. The length of the CDR3 is 14 residues.

The J gene is TRBJ2-5, the V gene TRBV30, with TRBD2 identical over 12 bases. Per the germline V gene, CDR1 is GTSNPN and CDR2 is SVGIG (reference sequence). The junction had 6 bases not matched to a gene; V was cut back by 2 bases and J by 2 bases. The CDR3 has 16 amino acids. The CDR3 protein is CAWSRTSGKVQETQYF. Here the CDR3 DNA reads TGTGCCTGGAGTCGGACTAGCGGGAAAGTGCAAGAGACCCAGTACTTC.

The table lists this clone with a count of one. The chain is built from TRBV30 and TRBJ2-1; D call uncertain. V was cut by 5 bases and J by 5 bases, with 4 bases left in between. This CDR3 contains 10 residues. Germline CDR1 GTSNPN, CDR2 SVGIG (reference sequence). CDR3 residues: CAWGDNEQFF. The CDR3, as DNA: TGTGCCTGGGGTGACAATGAGCAGTTCTTC. Using reference TRBV30 and TRBJ2-1 for the parts outside the CDR3, the full variable domain is SQTIHQWPATLVQPVGSPLSLECTVEGTSNPNLYWYRQAAGRGLQLLFYSVGIGQISSEVPQNLSASRPQDRQFILSSKKLLLSDSGFYLCAWGDNEQFFGPGTRLTVL.

The chain has TRBV5-1 and TRBJ2-3, with D possibly being TRBD1 or TRBD2 (5 bases each). Germline V CDR1 and CDR2: SGHRS, YFSETQ. Trimming shortened V by 6 bases and J by 0 bases, and 11 bases separated the two germline ends. The CDR3 is 14 residues long. The CDR3 region is CASMPGPSTDTQYF. CDR3 nucleotide sequence: TGCGCCAGCATGCCGGGGCCTAGCACAGATACGCAGTATTTT.